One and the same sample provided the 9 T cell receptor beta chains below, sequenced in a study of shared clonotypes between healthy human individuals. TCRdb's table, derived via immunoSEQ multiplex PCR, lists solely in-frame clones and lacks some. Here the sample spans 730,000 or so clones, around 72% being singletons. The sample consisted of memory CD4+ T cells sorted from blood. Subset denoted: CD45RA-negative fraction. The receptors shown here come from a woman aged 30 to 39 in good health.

Written as DNA, the CDR3 is TGCGCCAGCAGCCAAGGGCAGGGACTGGACTACGAGCAGTACTTC. As protein: CASSQGQGLDYEQYF. This chain connects TRBV4-1 to TRBJ2-7, with a possible D match to TRBD2 (6 bases). The germline gives CDR1 MGHRA, CDR2 YSYEKL. V lost 1 base, J lost 3 bases, and 13 bases lay in between. The length of the CDR3 is 15 residues.

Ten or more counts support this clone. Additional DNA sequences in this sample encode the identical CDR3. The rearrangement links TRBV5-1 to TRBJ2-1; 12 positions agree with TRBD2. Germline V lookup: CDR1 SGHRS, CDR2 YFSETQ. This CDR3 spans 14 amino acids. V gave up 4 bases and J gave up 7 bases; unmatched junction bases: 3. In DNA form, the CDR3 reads TGCGCCAGCAGCCCAGGGACTAGCGGGAATGAGCAGTTCTTC. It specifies CASSPGTSGNEQFF.

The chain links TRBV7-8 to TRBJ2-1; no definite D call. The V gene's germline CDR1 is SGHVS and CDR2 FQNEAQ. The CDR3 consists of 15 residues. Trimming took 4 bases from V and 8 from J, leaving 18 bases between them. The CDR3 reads CASSSQASIGHEQFF. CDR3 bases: TGTGCCAGCAGCTCGCAGGCCTCCATAGGGCATGAGCAGTTCTTC.

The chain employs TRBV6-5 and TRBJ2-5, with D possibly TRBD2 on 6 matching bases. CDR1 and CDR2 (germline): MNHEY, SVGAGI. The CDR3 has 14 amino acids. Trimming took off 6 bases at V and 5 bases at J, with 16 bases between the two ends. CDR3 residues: CASRFGPAGETQYF. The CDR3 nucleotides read TGTGCCAGCAGGTTCGGTCCCGCGGGGGAGACCCAGTACTTC.

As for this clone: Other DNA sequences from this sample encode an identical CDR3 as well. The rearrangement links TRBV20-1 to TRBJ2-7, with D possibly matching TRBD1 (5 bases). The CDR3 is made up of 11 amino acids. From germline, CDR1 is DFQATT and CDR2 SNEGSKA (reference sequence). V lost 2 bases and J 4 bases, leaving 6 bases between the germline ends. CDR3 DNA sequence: TGCAGTGCTAGAAGACAGTACGAGCAGTACTTC. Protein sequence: CSARRQYEQYF.

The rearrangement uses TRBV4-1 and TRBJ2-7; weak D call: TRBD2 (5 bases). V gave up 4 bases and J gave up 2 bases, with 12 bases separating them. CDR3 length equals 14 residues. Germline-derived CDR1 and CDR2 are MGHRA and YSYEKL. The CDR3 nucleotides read TGCGCCAGCAGCCTTGTTTCTAGCACCTACGAGCAGTACTTC. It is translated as CASSLVSSTYEQYF.

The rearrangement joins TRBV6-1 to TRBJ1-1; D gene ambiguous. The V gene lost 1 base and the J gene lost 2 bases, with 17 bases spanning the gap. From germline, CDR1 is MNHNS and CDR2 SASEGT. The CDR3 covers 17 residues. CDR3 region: CASSEVLTPPRNTEAFF. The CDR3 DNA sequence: TGTGCCAGCAGTGAAGTGCTGACACCGCCTCGAAACACTGAAGCTTTCTTT.

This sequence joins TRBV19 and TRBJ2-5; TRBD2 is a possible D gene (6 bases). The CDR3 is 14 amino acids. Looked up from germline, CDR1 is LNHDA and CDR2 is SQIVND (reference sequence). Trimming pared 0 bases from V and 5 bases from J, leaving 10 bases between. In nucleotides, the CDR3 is TGTGCCAGTAGTATAGACGCGGGGTTTGAGACCCAGTACTTC. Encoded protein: CASSIDAGFETQYF. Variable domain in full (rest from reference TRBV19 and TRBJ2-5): DGGITQSPKYLFRKEGQNVTLSCEQNLNHDAMYWYRQDPGQGLRLIYYSQIVNDFQKGDIAEGYSVSREKKESFPLTVTSAQKNPTAFYLCASSIDAGFETQYFGPGTRLLVL.

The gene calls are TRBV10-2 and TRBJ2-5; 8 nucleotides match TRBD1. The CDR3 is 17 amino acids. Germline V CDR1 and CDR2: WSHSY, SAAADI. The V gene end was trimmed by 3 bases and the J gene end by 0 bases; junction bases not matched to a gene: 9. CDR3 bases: TGCGCCAGCAGTGATAGGACAGGGAGTTCTAACCAAGAGACCCAGTACTTC. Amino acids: CASSDRTGSSNQETQYF.